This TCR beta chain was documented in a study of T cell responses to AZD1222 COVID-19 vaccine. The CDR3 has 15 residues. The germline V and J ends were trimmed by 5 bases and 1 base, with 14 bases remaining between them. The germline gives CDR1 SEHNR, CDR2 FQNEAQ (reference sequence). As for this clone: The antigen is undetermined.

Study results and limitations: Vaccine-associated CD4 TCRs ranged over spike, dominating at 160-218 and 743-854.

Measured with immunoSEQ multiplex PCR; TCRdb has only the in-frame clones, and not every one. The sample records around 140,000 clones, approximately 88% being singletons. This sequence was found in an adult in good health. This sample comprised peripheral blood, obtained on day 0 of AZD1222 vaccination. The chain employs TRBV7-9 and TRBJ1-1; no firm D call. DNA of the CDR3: TGTGCCAGCAGCCCGCGGAGCATGACGAACACTGAAGCTTTCTTT. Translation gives CASSPRSMTNTEAFF. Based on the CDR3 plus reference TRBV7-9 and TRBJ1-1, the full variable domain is DTGVSQNPRHKITKRGQNVTFRCDPISEHNRLYWYRQTLGQGPEFLTYFQNEAQLEKSRLLSDRFSAERPKGSFSTLEIQRTEQGDSAMYLCASSPRSMTNTEAFFGQGTRLTVV.